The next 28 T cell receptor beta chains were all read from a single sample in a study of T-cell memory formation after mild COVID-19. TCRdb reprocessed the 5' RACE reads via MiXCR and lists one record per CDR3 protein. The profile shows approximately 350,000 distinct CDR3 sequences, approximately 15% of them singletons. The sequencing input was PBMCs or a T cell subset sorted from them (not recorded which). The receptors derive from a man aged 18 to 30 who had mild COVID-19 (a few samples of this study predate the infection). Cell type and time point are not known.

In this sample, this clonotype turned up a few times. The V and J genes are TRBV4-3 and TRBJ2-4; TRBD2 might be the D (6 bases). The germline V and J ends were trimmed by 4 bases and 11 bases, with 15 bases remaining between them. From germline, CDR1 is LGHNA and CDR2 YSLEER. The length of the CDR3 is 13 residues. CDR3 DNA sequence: TGCGCCAGCAGCCTCCGCCGGGACTCCGTTCAGTACTTC. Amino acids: CASSLRRDSVQYF.

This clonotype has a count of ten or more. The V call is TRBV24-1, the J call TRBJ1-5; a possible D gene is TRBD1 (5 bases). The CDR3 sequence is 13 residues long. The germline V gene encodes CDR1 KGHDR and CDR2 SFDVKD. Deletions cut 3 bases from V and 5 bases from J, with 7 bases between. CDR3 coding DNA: TGTGCCACCAGTGATGGGACCGATCAGCCCCAGCATTTT. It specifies CATSDGTDQPQHF.

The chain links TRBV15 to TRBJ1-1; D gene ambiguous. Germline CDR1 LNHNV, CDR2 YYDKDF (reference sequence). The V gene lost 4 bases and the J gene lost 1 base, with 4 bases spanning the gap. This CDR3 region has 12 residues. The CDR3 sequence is CATSKENTEAFF. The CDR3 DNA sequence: TGTGCCACCAGCAAGGAGAACACTGAAGCTTTCTTT.

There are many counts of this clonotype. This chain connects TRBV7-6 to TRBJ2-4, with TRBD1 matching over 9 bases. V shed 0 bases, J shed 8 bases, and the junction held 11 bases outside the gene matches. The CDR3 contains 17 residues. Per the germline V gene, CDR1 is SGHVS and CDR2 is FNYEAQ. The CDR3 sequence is CASSLASYTGGWDIQYF. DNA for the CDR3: TGTGCCAGCAGCTTAGCGTCCTATACAGGGGGCTGGGACATTCAGTACTTC.

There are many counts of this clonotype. CDR3 sequence: CASSLDNQPQHF. The DNA for the CDR3 is TGTGCCAGCAGTCTCGACAATCAGCCCCAGCATTTT. The rearrangement uses TRBV5-4 and TRBJ1-5, with D unclear. Germline CDR1 and CDR2: SGHNT and YYREEE (reference sequence). The CDR3 contains 12 residues. Trimming took off 5 bases at V and 3 bases at J, with 6 bases between the two ends.

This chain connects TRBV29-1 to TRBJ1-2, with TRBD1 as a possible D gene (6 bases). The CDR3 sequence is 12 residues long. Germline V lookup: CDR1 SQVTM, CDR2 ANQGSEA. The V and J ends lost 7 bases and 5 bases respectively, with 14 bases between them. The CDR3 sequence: CSGSDRTYGYTF. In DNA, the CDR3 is TGCAGCGGGTCCGACAGGACTTATGGCTACACCTTC.

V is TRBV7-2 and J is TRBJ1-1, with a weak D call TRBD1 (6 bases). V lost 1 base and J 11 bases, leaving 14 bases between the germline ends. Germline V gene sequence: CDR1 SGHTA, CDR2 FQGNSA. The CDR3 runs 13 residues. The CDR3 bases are TGTGCCAGCAGCTTAGAACAGGGAATGAGGGCTTTCTTT. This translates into CASSLEQGMRAFF.

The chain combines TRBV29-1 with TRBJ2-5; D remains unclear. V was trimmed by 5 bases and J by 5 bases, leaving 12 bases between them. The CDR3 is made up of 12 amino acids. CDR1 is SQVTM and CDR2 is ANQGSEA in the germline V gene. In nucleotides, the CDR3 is TGCAGCGTTAAGGGCCCCGGGGAGACCCAGTACTTC. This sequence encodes CSVKGPGETQYF. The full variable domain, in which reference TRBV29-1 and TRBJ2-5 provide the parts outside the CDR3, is SAVISQKPSRDICQRGTSLTIQCQVDSQVTMMFWYRQQPGQSLTLIATANQGSEATYESGFVIDKFPISRPNLTFSTLTVSNMSPEDSSIYLCSVKGPGETQYFGPGTRLLVL.

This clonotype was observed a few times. The CDR3 spells CASSEELQPQHF. In nucleotides, the CDR3 is TGTGCCAGCAGTGAAGAGCTTCAGCCCCAGCATTTT. V and J are TRBV2 and TRBJ1-5; D not certain. This CDR3 spans 12 amino acids. Germline V gene lookup returns CDR1 SNHLY and CDR2 FYNNEI. Trimming pared 1 base from V and 6 bases from J, leaving 4 bases between.

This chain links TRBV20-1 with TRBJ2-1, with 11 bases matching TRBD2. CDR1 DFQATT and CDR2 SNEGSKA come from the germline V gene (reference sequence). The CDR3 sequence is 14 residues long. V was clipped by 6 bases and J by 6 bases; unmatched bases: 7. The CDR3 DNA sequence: TGCAGTGCAATTAGCGGGGGGGCCTTCAATGAGCAGTTCTTC. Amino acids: CSAISGGAFNEQFF.

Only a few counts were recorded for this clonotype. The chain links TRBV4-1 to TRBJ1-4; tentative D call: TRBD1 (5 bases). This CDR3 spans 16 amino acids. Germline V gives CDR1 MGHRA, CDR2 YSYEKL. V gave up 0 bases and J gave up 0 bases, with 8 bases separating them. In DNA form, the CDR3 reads TGCGCCAGCAGCCAAGATCCGACAGCAACTAATGAAAAACTGTTTTTT. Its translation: CASSQDPTATNEKLFF.

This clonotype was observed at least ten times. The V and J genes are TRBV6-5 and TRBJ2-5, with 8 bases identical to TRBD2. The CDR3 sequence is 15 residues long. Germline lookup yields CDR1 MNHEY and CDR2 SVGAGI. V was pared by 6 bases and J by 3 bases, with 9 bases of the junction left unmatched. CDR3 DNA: TGTGCCAGCAGACCTCCGGGACTAGTCAAAGAGACCCAGTACTTC. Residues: CASRPPGLVKETQYF.

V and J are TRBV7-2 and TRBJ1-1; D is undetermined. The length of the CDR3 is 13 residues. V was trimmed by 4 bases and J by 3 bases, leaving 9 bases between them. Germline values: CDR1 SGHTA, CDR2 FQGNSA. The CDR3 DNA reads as TGTGCCAGCAGCTCCCGGTTTTACACTGAAGCTTTCTTT. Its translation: CASSSRFYTEAFF.

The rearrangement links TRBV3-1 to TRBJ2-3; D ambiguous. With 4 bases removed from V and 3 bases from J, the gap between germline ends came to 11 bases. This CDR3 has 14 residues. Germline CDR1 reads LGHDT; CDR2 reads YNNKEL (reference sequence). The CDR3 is CASSPRPQTDTQYF. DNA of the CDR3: TGTGCCAGCAGCCCCCGCCCACAGACAGATACGCAGTATTTT.

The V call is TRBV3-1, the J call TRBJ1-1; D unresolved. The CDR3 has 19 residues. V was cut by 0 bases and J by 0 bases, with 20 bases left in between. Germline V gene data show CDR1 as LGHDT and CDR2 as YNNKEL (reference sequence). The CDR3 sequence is CASSQDPKGRWRLNTEAFF. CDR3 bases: TGTGCCAGCAGCCAAGATCCGAAGGGAAGATGGAGATTGAACACTGAAGCTTTCTTT.

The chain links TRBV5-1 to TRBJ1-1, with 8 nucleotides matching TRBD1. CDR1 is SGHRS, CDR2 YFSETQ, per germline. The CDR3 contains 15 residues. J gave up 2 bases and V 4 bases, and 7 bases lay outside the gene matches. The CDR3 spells CASSPPTGGNTEAFF. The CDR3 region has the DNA TGCGCCAGCAGCCCCCCAACAGGGGGAAACACTGAAGCTTTCTTT.

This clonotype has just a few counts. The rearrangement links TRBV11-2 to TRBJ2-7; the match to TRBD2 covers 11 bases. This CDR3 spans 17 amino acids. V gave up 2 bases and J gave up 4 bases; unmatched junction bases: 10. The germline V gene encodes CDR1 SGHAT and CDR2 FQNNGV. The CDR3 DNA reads TGTGCCAGCAGCTTAAGAGGGGTCGGGACTAGCGGATACGAGCAGTACTTC. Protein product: CASSLRGVGTSGYEQYF.

The CDR3 sequence: CASSLGRVAKNIQYF. DNA for the CDR3: TGTGCCAGCAGCCTAGGGCGGGTGGCCAAAAACATTCAGTACTTC. The chain has TRBV3-1 and TRBJ2-4; maybe TRBD2 (5 bases). This CDR3 spans 15 amino acids. V lost 4 bases and J 1 base, leaving 11 bases between the germline ends. Germline lookup yields CDR1 LGHDT and CDR2 YNNKEL (reference sequence).

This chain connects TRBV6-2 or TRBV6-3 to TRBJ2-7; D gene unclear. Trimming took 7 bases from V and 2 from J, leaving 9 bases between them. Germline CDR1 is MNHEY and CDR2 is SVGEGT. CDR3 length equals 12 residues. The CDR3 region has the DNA TGTGCCAGCAAGGGCCCTACCTACGAGCAGTACTTC. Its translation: CASKGPTYEQYF.

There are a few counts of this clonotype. The CDR3 nucleotides are TGTGCCACCAGTGATTTTGACAGAAAGTATGGCTACACCTTC. Residues: CATSDFDRKYGYTF. V usage is TRBV24-1 and J usage is TRBJ1-2; TRBD1 might be the D (5 bases). This CDR3 spans 14 amino acids. V lost 1 base to trimming and J lost 5 bases, with 10 bases between them. Per germline, CDR1 KGHDR and CDR2 SFDVKD.

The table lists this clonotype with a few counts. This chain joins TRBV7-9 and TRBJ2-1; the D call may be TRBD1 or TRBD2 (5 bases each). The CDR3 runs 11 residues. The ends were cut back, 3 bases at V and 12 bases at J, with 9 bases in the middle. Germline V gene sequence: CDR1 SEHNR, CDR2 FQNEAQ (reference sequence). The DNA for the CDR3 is TGTGCCAGCAGCTTGGGGACGGTGCAGTTCTTC. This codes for CASSLGTVQFF. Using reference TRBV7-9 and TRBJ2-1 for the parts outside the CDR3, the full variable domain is DTGVSQNPRHKITKRGQNVTFRCDPISEHNRLYWYRQTLGQGPEFLTYFQNEAQLEKSRLLSDRFSAERPKGSFSTLEIQRTEQGDSAMYLCASSLGTVQFFGPGTRLTVL.

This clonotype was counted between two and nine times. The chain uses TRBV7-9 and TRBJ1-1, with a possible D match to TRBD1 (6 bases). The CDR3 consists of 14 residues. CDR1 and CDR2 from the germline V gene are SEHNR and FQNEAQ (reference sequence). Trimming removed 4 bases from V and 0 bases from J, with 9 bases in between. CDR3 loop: CASSYTGMNTEAFF. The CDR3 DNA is TGTGCCAGCAGCTACACAGGGATGAACACTGAAGCTTTCTTT.

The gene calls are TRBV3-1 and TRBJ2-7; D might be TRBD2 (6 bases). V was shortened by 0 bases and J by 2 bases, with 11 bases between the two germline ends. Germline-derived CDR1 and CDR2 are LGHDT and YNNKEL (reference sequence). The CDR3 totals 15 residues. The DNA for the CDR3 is TGTGCCAGCAGCCAAGATCGGGGACTCCCCTACGAGCAGTACTTC. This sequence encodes CASSQDRGLPYEQYF.

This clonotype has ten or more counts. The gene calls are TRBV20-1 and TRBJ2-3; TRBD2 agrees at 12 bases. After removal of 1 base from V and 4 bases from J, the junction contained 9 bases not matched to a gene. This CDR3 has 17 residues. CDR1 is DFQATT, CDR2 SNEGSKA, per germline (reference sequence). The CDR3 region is CSARGDLAGGLPDTQYF. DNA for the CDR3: TGCAGTGCTAGAGGGGATCTAGCGGGGGGGCTTCCAGATACGCAGTATTTT.

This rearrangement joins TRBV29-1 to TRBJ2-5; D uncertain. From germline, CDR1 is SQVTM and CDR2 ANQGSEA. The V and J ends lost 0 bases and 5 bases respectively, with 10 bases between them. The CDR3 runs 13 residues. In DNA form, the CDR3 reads TGCAGCGTTGAAGATGGTGGGTTGGAGACCCAGTACTTC. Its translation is CSVEDGGLETQYF.

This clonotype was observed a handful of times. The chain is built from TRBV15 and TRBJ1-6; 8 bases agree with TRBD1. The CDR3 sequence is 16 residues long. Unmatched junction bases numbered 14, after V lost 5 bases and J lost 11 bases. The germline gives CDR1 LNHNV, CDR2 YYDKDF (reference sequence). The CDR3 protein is CATSGSGTGQGAPLHF. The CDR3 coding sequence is TGTGCCACCAGCGGAAGTGGGACAGGACAAGGGGCACCCCTCCACTTT.

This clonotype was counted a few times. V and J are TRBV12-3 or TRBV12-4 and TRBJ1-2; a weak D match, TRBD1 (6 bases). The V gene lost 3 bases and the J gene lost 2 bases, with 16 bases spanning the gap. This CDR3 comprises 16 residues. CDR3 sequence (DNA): TGTGCCAGCAGTTTCAGGGGAGGGGGGGACAACTATGGCTACACCTTC. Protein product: CASSFRGGGDNYGYTF.

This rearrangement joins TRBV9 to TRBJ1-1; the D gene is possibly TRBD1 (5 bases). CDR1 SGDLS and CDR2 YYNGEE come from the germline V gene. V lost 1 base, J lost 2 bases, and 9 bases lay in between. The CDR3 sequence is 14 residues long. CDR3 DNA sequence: TGTGCCAGCAGCGTACGGGGGAGTAACACTGAAGCTTTCTTT. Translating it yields CASSVRGSNTEAFF.